This is a list of T cell receptor beta chains from one sample in a study of OX40 agonist ivuxolimab in advanced cancers. Generated by immunoSEQ multiplex PCR, the TCRdb table keeps only in-frame clones and is missing some. Altogether 20,000 to 30,000 clones are present, approximately 73% being singletons, with the ten largest covering about 17%. Material: CD4+ or CD8+ T cells sorted from blood, obtained in a trial of the OX40 agonist ivuxolimab. The receptors here all came from an adult with an advanced solid tumor such as melanoma, head and neck, liver or kidney cancer. The conserved cysteine and the conserved F or W are not part of the CDR3 here. The order of the fields is D gene, V gene, CDR3 protein. D genes are given only for firm matches.

TRBD2 | TRBV7-8 | ASGAGYNEQF
. | TRBV7-8 | ASRTEIGSYEQY
TRBD2 | TRBV5-5 | ASTPGTSNEQF
. | TRBV7-8 | ASSLRNLVNTGELF
. | TRBV7-9 | ASRLGDGDSYEQY
. | TRBV29-1 | SVEGGLGYGYT
. | TRBV21-1 | ASSKEVWAALTLSCTDTQY
TRBD1 | TRBV5-4 | ASSAGTGVNEQF
. | TRBV30 | AWSRVRGSPLH
TRBD1 | TRBV29-1 | SVGRGASGTGLIGTQY
. | TRBV5-6 | ASSVAGTSSYEQY
. | TRBV5-6 | ASSATRNTGELF
. | TRBV9 | ASSLGTNQPQH
. | TRBV6-5 | ASSYSRQETQY
. | TRBV11-2 | ASSPGTLYNEQF
. | TRBV7-6 | ASSLNGNYGQY
TRBD1 | TRBV30 | ACPPGGTGELF
TRBD2 | TRBV13 | ASSFSAGGLAKNIQY
. | TRBV13 | ASSLTGRQY
. | TRBV11-2 | VSSLFLAKGDTGELF
. | TRBV5-6 | ASSLGSGAIYEQY
. | TRBV7-9 | ASSLSGATEAF
TRBD1 | TRBV10-3 | AISDPTGHSGNTIY
. | TRBV5-4 | ASSFPSDNEQF
. | TRBV7-9 | ASSAPPGTRHSYEQY
TRBD2 | TRBV11-3 | ASSLGGLAGAHEQF
. | TRBV9 | AGSIRTTSTDTQY
. | TRBV7-9 | ASSFSGNTGELF
. | TRBV29-1 | SVNLQERGGTGELF
. | TRBV10-2 | ASAPGTPDTQY
. | TRBV30 | AWVRAYTGGNTIY
TRBD2 | TRBV5-1 | ASSLGLAGSSTDTQY
. | TRBV11-2 | ASSPWGGTNYGYT
. | TRBV19 | ASRPDTSRMGKNIQY
. | TRBV6-5 | ASRSTETNEKLF
TRBD1 | TRBV2 | ASSPTVGQGYYGYT
. | TRBV4-1 | ASSRGTATNQPQH
TRBD1 | TRBV4-1 | ASSQDGTGSHQPQH
TRBD2 | TRBV6-6 | ASSYSTGGSYEQY
TRBD1 | TRBV27 | ASSLGAGEGALVGYT
. | TRBV11-2 | ASSLYKNEQF